This T cell receptor (beta chain) was observed in a study of T cells after yellow fever vaccination. The wider study: Some fractions had low cell numbers, and these were prepared with SMART-Seq v4 Ultra Low Input. Study-wide results and limits: A weaker secondary response peaked on day 5, the primary on day 15. Most primary-vaccination clones reappeared after the booster (approximately 95% CD4, more than 70% CD8).

Researchers made TCR cDNA using 5'RACE template switching, and this step added a universal primer site and UMIs. TCRdb used MiXCR to reprocess the 5' RACE reads, holding one entry per CDR3 protein. The profile shows about 220,000 distinct CDR3 sequences, about 3% of them singletons. This clonotype has a count of ten or more. Its antigen is still unknown. CDR3 length equals 14 residues. Per the germline V gene, CDR1 is SEHNR and CDR2 is FQNEAQ (reference sequence). V dropped 11 bases and J dropped 4 bases, with 17 bases sitting between them. This chain connects TRBV7-9 to TRBJ2-2; D possibly corresponds to TRBD2 (6 bases). The sequence was obtained from a man between 18 and 35 years old who received the YFV17D yellow fever vaccine. The sample in question was CD4+ T cells sorted from PBMCs, obtained 10 days after the yellow fever booster vaccination. In DNA form, the CDR3 reads TGTGCCCGCGGGGCAGGGAGCAGCACCGGGGAGCTGTTTTTT. This encodes CARGAGSSTGELFF. The full variable domain, in which reference TRBV7-9 and TRBJ2-2 provide the parts outside the CDR3, is DTGVSQNPRHKITKRGQNVTFRCDPISEHNRLYWYRQTLGQGPEFLTYFQNEAQLEKSRLLSDRFSAERPKGSFSTLEIQRTEQGDSAMYLCARGAGSSTGELFFGEGSRLTVL.